This paragraph reports one T cell receptor beta chain. Antigen unknown. Once sorted, every population was more than 95% pure. Expressed TCRB transcripts were sequenced because the isolated RNA had all been reverse transcribed beforehand. An average of approximately 4 million reads was obtained for naive, central memory and regulatory T cell samples. Libraries were prepared by immunoSEQ multiplex PCR; TCRdb keeps only in-frame clonotypes and omits some of them. The data show nearly 350,000 clones, with less than 10% seen just once and around 0.45% held by the top ten. The sample is drawn from a study of beta chain features in type 1 diabetes. The study, taken as a whole, reports: The similarity of naive, central memory and Treg TCRB repertoires appeared greater among patients than among healthy donors. Among type 1 diabetes patients, VDJ junctions had fewer insertions and more deletions.

Trimming took 6 bases from V and 0 from J, leaving 13 bases between them. The CDR3 runs 15 residues. The V gene's germline CDR1 is MNHEY and CDR2 SMNVEV (reference sequence). Sequenced: central memory CD4+ T cells from blood. This clonotype was obtained from a woman aged 18-29 years in good health. This sequence joins TRBV27 and TRBJ2-3; the D gene could be TRBD1 or TRBD2 (5 bases each). The CDR3 here is CASRGTHYSTDTQYF. The CDR3 DNA sequence: TGTGCCAGCAGAGGGACCCACTATAGCACAGATACGCAGTATTTT.